This T cell receptor beta chain stems from a study of technical replicates of blood from a few donors. Sequencing used immunoSEQ multiplex PCR; TCRdb keeps in-frame clones, though not all of them. The data show some 60,000 clones, with roughly 89% seen just once and around 5.1% held by the top ten. The V gene's germline CDR1 is MDHEN and CDR2 SYDVKM. This CDR3 comprises 12 residues. Trimming pared 3 bases from V and 12 bases from J, leaving 15 bases between. This clonotype was obtained from a human donor in good health. Some clones in this sample may be carry-over from other donors' samples. Sequenced input: PBMCs. The chain has TRBV28 and TRBJ2-7; unclear D gene. CDR3 DNA: TGTGCCAGCAGTTTGGGCCATGGCCTCGGGTACTTC. Its translation: CASSLGHGLGYF.